The sequence of this T cell receptor beta chain was determined in a study of control samples from healthy donors and cancer patients (dated by TCRdb to 2018 to 2020). Trimming leaves V shorter by 5 bases and J shorter by 0 bases, with the junction holding 12 bases beyond the gene matches. For CDR1 and CDR2, the germline V gene lists MNHEY and SVGEGT. Reading from cysteine to phenylalanine, the CDR3 counts 18 amino acids. Just the 54-base CDR3 DNA is kept, in frame starting at base 1. With respect to this clone: The antigen it binds to is not known. No base-level quality is on record; no much larger clone is a single base apart.

The method was the immunoSEQ multiplex PCR assay. The table was pulled from immuneACCESS by TCRdb, which kept in-frame rearrangements only. Such tables lose some clones; where checked, under half of the loss comes from unresolved V genes, and the rest has no known cause. For this sample there are roughly 450,000 clones; over 75% appear just once. The ten top clones hold over 5.5% of the sample. This chain is built from TRBV6-2 or TRBV6-3 and TRBJ2-1, with 8 bases matching TRBD2. The source material was PBMCs. This TCR came from a middle-aged man with head and neck cancer. The sequence in DNA is TGTGCCAGCAGTGGAGGTGGGCGGGGGGCGAGCTCCTACAATGAGCAGTTCTTC. Its coded protein is CASSGGGRGASSYNEQFF.